These 21 T cell receptor beta chains were all obtained from the same sample, sequenced in a study of blood T cell repertoires in COVID-19. Some clones are missing from TCRdb's copy, which holds only in-frame ones; the method was immunoSEQ multiplex PCR. The sample lists 95,000 to 110,000 clones, roughly 87% seen once, with 3.1% in the top ten. Sequenced input: peripheral blood. The receptors originated from a middle-aged man in a cohort sampled during active COVID-19.

This rearrangement joins TRBV6-6 to TRBJ2-5; 12 bases line up with TRBD2. CDR3 length: 15 amino acids. Losses at the gene ends were 2 bases for V and 5 bases for J; bases not matched to a gene: 3. The germline CDR1 and CDR2 sequences are MNHNY and SVGAGI (reference sequence). In DNA form, the CDR3 reads TGTGCCAGCAGTTACCCTAGCGGGGGGGTGGAGACCCAGTACTTC. It specifies CASSYPSGGVETQYF.

The CDR3 DNA follows: TGTGCCAGCAGCTCCCAGGGTACGCACTATGGCTACACCTTC. Translating it yields CASSSQGTHYGYTF. The V gene is TRBV5-4, the J gene TRBJ1-2; D may be TRBD1 (5 bases). Germline V CDR1 and CDR2: SGHNT, YYREEE (reference sequence). The V end lost 3 bases, the J end lost 3 bases, and 12 bases lay between the germline ends. The CDR3 runs 14 residues.

The chain joins TRBV30 to TRBJ1-4; tentative D call: TRBD1 (5 bases). Germline CDR1 and CDR2: GTSNPN and SVGIG (reference sequence). V dropped 4 bases and J dropped 2 bases, with 8 bases sitting between them. The CDR3 sequence is 13 residues long. The DNA of the CDR3 is TGTGCCTGGACAGGGAACACTAATGAAAAACTGTTTTTT. Translating gives CAWTGNTNEKLFF. The full variable domain, in which reference TRBV30 and TRBJ1-4 provide the parts outside the CDR3, is SQTIHQWPATLVQPVGSPLSLECTVEGTSNPNLYWYRQAAGRGLQLLFYSVGIGQISSEVPQNLSASRPQDRQFILSSKKLLLSDSGFYLCAWTGNTNEKLFFGSGTQLSVL.

The rearrangement uses TRBV6-5 and TRBJ2-2, with 8 nucleotides matching TRBD1. This CDR3 comprises 15 residues. Unmatched junction bases numbered 3, after V lost 0 bases and J lost 6 bases. Germline CDR1 MNHEY, CDR2 SVGAGI. The CDR3 DNA is TGTGCCAGCAGTTACTCCGGACAGGGCCCCGGGGAGCTGTTTTTT. Translated, it gives CASSYSGQGPGELFF.

The V call is TRBV2, the J call TRBJ2-6, with a weak D call TRBD2 (5 bases). This CDR3 is 15 amino acids long. The ends were cut back, 4 bases at V and 2 bases at J, with 9 bases in the middle. Germline CDR1 SNHLY, CDR2 FYNNEI. CDR3 in amino acids: CASSVEGAGANVLTF. The CDR3 nucleotides are TGTGCCAGCAGTGTTGAGGGCGCTGGGGCCAACGTCCTGACTTTC.

There are a few counts of this clone. This chain links TRBV7-9 with TRBJ2-7; 7 nucleotides line up with TRBD1. V shed 5 bases, J shed 4 bases, and the junction held 8 bases outside the gene matches. CDR1 and CDR2 from the germline V gene are SEHNR and FQNEAQ (reference sequence). CDR3 length: 14 residues. The CDR3 loop is CASSPSTGRYEQYV. As DNA, the CDR3 is TGTGCCAGCAGCCCCTCGACAGGGCGATACGAGCAGTACGTC.

The J gene is TRBJ2-5, the V gene TRBV9, with TRBD1 identical over 9 bases. Trimming took 4 bases from V and 3 from J; bases not matched to a gene: 4. Looked up from germline, CDR1 is SGDLS and CDR2 is YYNGEE. The CDR3 has 14 amino acids. CDR3 nucleotides: TGTGCCAGCAGCCCAAGGACAGGGGAAGAGACCCAGTACTTC. Its protein is CASSPRTGEETQYF. The full variable domain, its missing parts supplied by reference TRBV9 and TRBJ2-5, is DSGVTQTPKHLITATGQRVTLRCSPRSGDLSVYWYQQSLDQGLQFLIQYYNGEERAKGNILERFSAQQFPDLHSELNLSSLELGDSALYFCASSPRTGEETQYFGPGTRLLVL.

The rearrangement links TRBV18 to TRBJ1-2, with 9 bases that match TRBD1. J gave up 3 bases and V 3 bases, and 5 bases lay outside the gene matches. The germline gives CDR1 KGHSH, CDR2 LQKENI. The CDR3 is 15 amino acids. In nucleotides, the CDR3 is TGTGCCAGCTCACCCGGGACAGGGTACGACTATGGCTACACCTTC. As protein: CASSPGTGYDYGYTF.

The J gene is TRBJ2-2, the V gene TRBV11-2; the match to TRBD1 covers 7 bases. In germline, CDR1 is SGHAT, CDR2 FQNNGV. This CDR3 is 15 amino acids long. V lost 3 bases, J lost 1 base, and 2 bases stayed unmatched. The CDR3 spells CASSLGQRNTGELFF. CDR3 bases: TGTGCCAGCAGCTTGGGACAGAGGAACACCGGGGAGCTGTTTTTT.

The V gene is TRBV9, the J gene TRBJ2-1; tentatively, D is TRBD1 (6 bases). CDR1 SGDLS and CDR2 YYNGEE come from the germline V gene. The CDR3 covers 15 residues. Between the trimmed V and J ends, which lost 0 bases and 4 bases, there was a span of 11 bases. The CDR3 nucleotides are TGTGCCAGCAGCGTAGGGGGGCGGAGGTACAATGAGCAGTTCTTC. Protein: CASSVGGRRYNEQFF. Full variable domain (missing parts from reference TRBV9 and TRBJ2-1): DSGVTQTPKHLITATGQRVTLRCSPRSGDLSVYWYQQSLDQGLQFLIQYYNGEERAKGNILERFSAQQFPDLHSELNLSSLELGDSALYFCASSVGGRRYNEQFFGPGTRLTVL.

The CDR3 DNA reads TGTGCCAGCAGTTCTGCCGGGACAGGGATGGGCGAGCAGTACGTC. This translates into CASSSAGTGMGEQYV. This chain joins TRBV28 and TRBJ2-7, with 9 bases aligning to TRBD1. V dropped 4 bases and J dropped 6; count of bases not matched to a gene: 10. CDR1 is MDHEN and CDR2 is SYDVKM in the germline V gene. The CDR3 is made up of 15 amino acids.

The J gene is TRBJ2-6, the V gene TRBV19, with D possibly matching TRBD1 (5 bases). The V gene lost 6 bases and the J gene lost 0 bases, with 12 bases spanning the gap. From germline, CDR1 is LNHDA and CDR2 SQIVND (reference sequence). This CDR3 is 16 amino acids long. CDR3 loop: CASRKTADSGANVLTF. In nucleotides, the CDR3 is TGTGCCAGTAGGAAGACAGCTGACTCTGGGGCCAACGTCCTGACTTTC.

J is TRBJ2-7 and V is TRBV6-2 or TRBV6-3, with D maybe TRBD1 (6 bases). Deletions cut 4 bases from V and 8 bases from J, with 15 bases between. Germline V gives CDR1 MNHEY, CDR2 SVGEGT. The CDR3 has 13 residues. The DNA of the CDR3 is TGTGCCAGCAGTTCGCACAGAGGGGGAAAGCAGTACGTC. Translating it yields CASSSHRGGKQYV.

The chain has TRBV5-1 and TRBJ1-5; TRBD1 matches 7 bases. Germline V lookup: CDR1 SGHRS, CDR2 YFSETQ. CDR3 length: 14 amino acids. With 3 bases clipped from V and 5 bases from J, the junction kept 5 bases outside the gene matches. In DNA, the CDR3 is TGCGCCAGCAGCTCGACAGGGTTAGATCAGCCCCAGCATTTT. Translating it yields CASSSTGLDQPQHF.

This chain links TRBV6-5 with TRBJ1-5; D may be TRBD1 (6 bases). This CDR3 comprises 14 residues. CDR1 is MNHEY, CDR2 SVGAGI, per germline. Trimming removed 6 bases from V and 6 bases from J, with 15 bases in between. CDR3 DNA: TGTGCCAGCAGAGATCCGGGGGGCACTCAGCCCCAGCATTTT. Amino acids: CASRDPGGTQPQHF.

The rearrangement joins TRBV7-8 to TRBJ1-5; TRBD1 aligns across 10 bases. The CDR3 is made up of 16 amino acids. V trimming: 0 bases; J trimming: 5 bases; junction bases outside the gene matches: 4. CDR1 SGHVS and CDR2 FQNEAQ come from the germline V gene. The CDR3 DNA is TGTGCCAGCAGCTTAGCCGGGACAGGGGTAGATCAGCCCCAGCATTTT. It translates to CASSLAGTGVDQPQHF.

CDR3 nucleotide sequence: TGTGCCAGCAGCTTGGGCAGGGTCGGTGGCTACACCTTC. It encodes CASSLGRVGGYTF. The chain employs TRBV5-6 and TRBJ1-2, with a possible D match to TRBD1 (5 bases). The CDR3 length is 13 residues. Germline CDR1 and CDR2: SGHDT and YYEEEE. Deletions cut 0 bases from V and 7 bases from J, with 10 bases between.

V usage is TRBV24-1 and J usage is TRBJ1-2; D is ambiguous. The V gene's germline CDR1 is KGHDR and CDR2 SFDVKD. V lost 4 bases to trimming and J lost 10 bases, with 21 bases between them. The CDR3 covers 15 residues. CDR3 DNA sequence: TGTGCCACCAGTGACATGATCGCGGGTCGATGGGACTACACCTTC. This codes for CATSDMIAGRWDYTF.

J is TRBJ2-5 and V is TRBV3-1 (or the pseudogene TRBV3-2); D possibly corresponds to TRBD2 (5 bases). Germline CDR1 LGHDT, CDR2 YNNKEL (reference sequence). CDR3 length: 14 residues. The V end lost 3 bases, the J end lost 2 bases, and 10 bases lay between the germline ends. This CDR3 is CASSHRGTQETQYF. The CDR3 region has the DNA TGTGCCAGCAGCCACCGGGGTACACAAGAGACCCAGTACTTC.

The rearrangement uses TRBV2 and TRBJ1-1; TRBD1 matches 8 bases. Looked up from germline, CDR1 is SNHLY and CDR2 is FYNNEI. The CDR3 is made up of 14 amino acids. Losses at the gene ends were 7 bases for V and 1 base for J; bases not matched to a gene: 5. CDR3: CASTVQGGNTEAFF. CDR3 DNA sequence: TGTGCCAGCACCGTACAGGGGGGGAACACTGAAGCTTTCTTT.

The V gene is TRBV28, the J gene TRBJ2-7, with D possibly TRBD1 on 6 matching bases. The V gene lost 2 bases and the J gene lost 2 bases, with 7 bases spanning the gap. Germline V lookup: CDR1 MDHEN, CDR2 SYDVKM. The CDR3 runs 13 residues. The CDR3 DNA follows: TGTGCCAGCAGTTTACAGGGGACCTACGAGCAGTACTTC. This codes for CASSLQGTYEQYF.